The rows below give T cell receptor beta chains drawn from one sample of a study of cytomegalovirus exposure and HLA in healthy donors. Data came from immunoSEQ multiplex PCR; TCRdb stores just in-frame clones and leaves some out. The table lists 99,000 or so clones, 65% to 85% of them singletons, with about 6.3% in the top ten. Sequencing was performed on PBMCs. These receptors originate from a young man in good health and CMV-seronegative. CDR3s include the opening cysteine and the closing phenylalanine or tryptophan. The D gene is left open where the match is weak. Clone size is shown for a subset of rows, as once, few, many or a class of expanded clone.

cdr3_nt cdr3_aa j_call v_call clone_size d_call
TGTGCCAGCAGTGATCAGGGGGGCAATCAGCCCCAGCATTTT CASSDQGGNQPQHF TRBJ1-5 TRBV2 few TRBD1
TGTGCCAGCAGTGACCGACAGCCTGCAACTAATGAAAAACTGTTTTTT CASSDRQPATNEKLFF TRBJ1-4 TRBV2 - -
TGTGCCAGCAGTTCGGGGCTAGCGGGAGCCTGGTACTTC CASSSGLAGAWYF TRBJ2-7 TRBV27 - TRBD2
TGTGCCAGCAGTATCCCGGGGGAGGGCTCGGACTACGAGCAGTACTTC CASSIPGEGSDYEQYF TRBJ2-7 TRBV28 few TRBD2
TGTGCCAGCGCCCGGGTTCCCAACTACGAGCAGTACTTC CASARVPNYEQYF TRBJ2-7 TRBV27 - -
TGTGCCAGCGGGGACCAGGGGGCTAATGAAAAACTGTTTTTT CASGDQGANEKLFF TRBJ1-4 TRBV28 - TRBD1
TGCGCCAGCAGCTTGGGACTAGCGGATTCCAATGAGCAGTTCTTC CASSLGLADSNEQFF TRBJ2-1 TRBV5-1 - TRBD2
TGTGCCTGGAGGAGGGACACTAGCTACAATGAGCAGTTCTTC CAWRRDTSYNEQFF TRBJ2-1 TRBV30 - -
TGTGCCAGCAATGAACCCGGGACAGACTATGGCTACACCTTC CASNEPGTDYGYTF TRBJ1-2 TRBV6-5 - TRBD1
TGTGCCAGTCCCTTCGACAGGGCCAATCCGAATCAGCCCCAGCATTTT CASPFDRANPNQPQHF TRBJ1-5 TRBV18 - TRBD1
TGTGCCAGCAGTGGCCGGCTAGCGGGAGGGTCGGGAGATACGCAGTATTTT CASSGRLAGGSGDTQYF TRBJ2-3 TRBV27 - TRBD2
TGTGCCAGCACCTCAGGGATGAACACTGAAGCTTTCTTT CASTSGMNTEAFF TRBJ1-1 TRBV28 - -
TGTGCTAGCAGCTTATCCGAAGATAGCGGGAGGGTTGGGACCCAGTACTTC CASSLSEDSGRVGTQYF TRBJ2-5 TRBV7-7 - TRBD2